This T cell receptor beta chain appears in the sequencing data of a study of response to subunit inactivated influenza vaccine. General study points: With each seasonal influenza vaccination, the authors suggested, few new T cells are recruited.

On this clonotype: Its antigen is not identified.

TCRdb re-analysed the RT-PCR reads in MiXCR, keeping a single row per CDR3 protein. The sample holds under 850,000 distinct CDR3 sequences, about 18% seen once. Germline V gene lookup returns CDR1 MNHNS and CDR2 SASEGT. V dropped 5 bases and J dropped 4; count of bases not matched to a gene: 9. This CDR3 has 18 residues. This chain links TRBV6-1 with TRBJ2-1, with 15 positions matching TRBD2. Sequenced material: PBMCs from blood, taken more than 4 days after vaccination. This TCR was sampled from a man between 50 and 59 years old who received an inactivated influenza vaccine. CDR3 in amino acids: CASSTTGTSGRSYNEQFF. The CDR3 DNA reads TGTGCCAGCAGTACGACCGGGACTAGCGGGAGGTCTTACAATGAGCAGTTCTTC.